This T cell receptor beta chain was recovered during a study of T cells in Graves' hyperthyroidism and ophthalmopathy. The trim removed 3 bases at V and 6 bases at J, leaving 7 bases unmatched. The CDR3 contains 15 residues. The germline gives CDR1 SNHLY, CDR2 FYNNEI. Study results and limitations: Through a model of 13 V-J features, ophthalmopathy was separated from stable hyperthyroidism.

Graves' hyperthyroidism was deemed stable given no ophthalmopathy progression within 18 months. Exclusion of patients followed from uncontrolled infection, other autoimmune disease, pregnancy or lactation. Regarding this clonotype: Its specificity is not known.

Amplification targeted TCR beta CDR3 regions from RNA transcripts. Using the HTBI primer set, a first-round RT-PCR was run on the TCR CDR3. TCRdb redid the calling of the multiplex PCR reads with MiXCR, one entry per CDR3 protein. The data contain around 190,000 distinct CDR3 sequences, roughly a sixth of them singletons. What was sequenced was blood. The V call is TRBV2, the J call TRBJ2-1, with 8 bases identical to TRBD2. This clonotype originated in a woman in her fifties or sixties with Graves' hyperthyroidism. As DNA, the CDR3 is TGTGCCAGCAGTGAGGCTAGCGGGTTTTTCAATGAGCAGTTCTTC. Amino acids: CASSEASGFFNEQFF.